This T cell receptor beta chain was recorded in a study of blood T cell repertoires in COVID-19 (TCRdb year 2020). For the wider study: Samples covering the acute and convalescent phases of COVID-19 were provided by collaborators in the United States, Italy and Spain. Subjects who had been exposed to COVID-19, were actively infected with it, or had recovered from it provided the deeply sampled blood TCRbeta repertoires that made up the dataset. A de-identified subject ID, COVID-19 status, age in years and sex were almost always included in the sample metadata. Where HLA class I and class II types were available, the types were taken from metadata supplied by the sample provider, not from assay-based typing. Samples came from the ongoing ImmuneRACE study (first 160 participants) plus 1,254 subjects from 6 global collaborators. The repertoires were made available in a free public database intended to serve as a resource for research on the immune response to SARS-CoV-2. The prospective study material was composed of cDNA or gDNA derived from T cells, B-cell-depleted T cells, or PBMCs.

What the research found in general, with its limitations: Clinical and demographic metadata were provided uncurated, with the amount varying by source and participant.

Trimming at the junction amounts to 3 bases on V and 8 bases on J, and the germline ends lie 17 bases apart. The CDR3 runs 15 residues from the cysteine to the phenylalanine. Left in the record is the CDR3 DNA by itself, 45 bases read in frame from the first base. The germline V gene (reference sequence) supplies CDR1 MNHEY and CDR2 SMNVEV. Whole blood was collected in K2EDTA tubes by collaborating institutions according to the institutions' own protocols. For TCRbeta analysis, collaborator samples were shipped as frozen whole blood, as isolated PBMCs, or as DNA extracted from either sample type. The immunoSEQ Assay, a bias-controlled multiplex PCR, was used to amplify TCRbeta CDR3 regions from genomic DNA. For the original study's pipeline: The number of nucleated cells in each sample was estimated from the amplification of reference gene primers within the assay. To quantify the absolute abundance of each unique TCRbeta CDR3 rearrangement, sequence reads were collapsed and filtered. For each sample, productive Simpson clonality was calculated as the square root of Simpson's diversity index over productive rearrangements. TCRdb provides this immuneACCESS table in a form limited to in-frame rearrangements. Some clones are lacking; in checked studies, under half of them reflect an unresolved V gene, and why the rest are absent is not known. Clone size and V and J calls were adopted from that table, with D and trimming inferred from the DNA. For this sample the table gives some 150,000 clones, of which around 81% were detected only once. About 3% of the sample rests with the top ten.

In the case of this clone: What this receptor recognizes is not known. No base quality information exists; no much larger clone differs at one position.

The rearrangement combines TRBV27 with TRBJ2-4, with a tentative D gene TRBD2 over 6 matching bases. Specimen: peripheral blood. The sequence was collected from a woman aged 40 to 50 with active or convalescent COVID-19. The sequenced DNA: TGTGCCAGCAGTTTCGTCGCTCCCCCGGGGGACATTCAGTACTTC. This gives the protein CASSFVAPPGDIQYF.